The clone carrying this T cell receptor (beta chain) was detected a few times. The sample is drawn from a study of blood T cells in healthy people across ages. In terms of origin and age, donors were healthy Caucasian individuals from Russia aged roughly 6 to 95. The use of a sample-barcoded 5' primer and a J-beta primer mix characterized a second PCR of roughly 6 to 12 cycles. TCRdb re-called the 5' RACE reads through MiXCR, storing one row per CDR3 protein. Of more than 500,000 distinct CDR3 sequences in the sample, approximately 27% are singletons; the top ten hold about a fifth. The sequence was obtained from a woman aged 70-85 years in good health. Sequencing input: blood.

The CDR3 here is CASSSHLAGGRNTQYF. Written as DNA, the CDR3 is TGTGCCAGCAGTTCCCACCTAGCGGGGGGAAGAAATACGCAGTATTTT. The chain is built from TRBV6-6 and TRBJ2-3; the match to TRBD2 covers 11 bases. The CDR3 covers 16 residues. V dropped 4 bases and J dropped 7; count of bases not matched to a gene: 10. Germline V gene sequence: CDR1 MNHNY, CDR2 SVGAGI (reference sequence).